This T cell receptor (beta chain) was captured in a study of control samples from healthy donors and cancer patients (dated by TCRdb to about 2020). The library was made by the immunoSEQ multiplex PCR assay. TCRdb's version of the immuneACCESS table is confined to in-frame rearrangements and falls short of the full clone set. An unresolved V gene accounts for under half of the shortfall where checked; the remainder is of unknown origin. This sample comprises about 150,000 clones, more than 85% of them detected only once. The ten largest clones take up roughly 3.2% of the sample. Comments on this clone: Its antigen remains unidentified. No much larger clone exists at a distance of one base, and base qualities are not known.

The sample comprised blood. The TCR originated in a man younger than 45 in good health.

The nucleotides are TGTGCCAGCAGCTCCCCAGGGGCTTACGAGCAGTACTTC. It translates to CASSSPGAYEQYF. This chain is built from TRBV28 and TRBJ2-7, and possibly TRBD1, on 6 matching bases. The germline ends are 13 bases apart after V is trimmed by 6 bases and J by 4 bases. From the germline V gene, CDR1 is MDHEN and CDR2 is SYDVKM. From the cysteine through the phenylalanine, the CDR3 covers 13 amino acids. Only the CDR3 DNA is retained, 39 bases long and in frame from the first base.